Listed below are T cell receptor beta chains from one sample, sequenced in a study of T cell repertoires in cytomegalovirus infection. TCRdb reprocessed the reads via MiXCR and lists one record per CDR3 protein. The table lists nearly 450,000 distinct CDR3 sequences, around 32% of them singletons. Sample: PBMCs. The receptors shown here come from a human donor in good health (CMV status not recorded). Some clones in this sample may be carry-over from other donors' samples. The CDR3 runs from the conserved cysteine through the conserved F or W.

TRBJ2-6 TRBV19 CASSIQGAGANVLTF
TRBJ2-7 TRBV7-2 CASSLGVGGGAVSEQYF
TRBJ1-2 TRBV20-1 CSARDEAQGRVDYGYTF
TRBJ2-5 TRBV24-1 CATSKGQGVGVQETQYF
TRBJ1-6 TRBV7-8 CASSQTGGLSPLHF
TRBJ1-5 TRBV5-5 CASSLVGLEQPQHF
TRBJ2-5 TRBV18 CASSPDTYGETQYF
TRBJ2-7 TRBV7-6 CASSHGYEQYF
TRBJ1-1 TRBV12-3/TRBV12-4 CASGRWGKNTEAFF
TRBJ1-4 TRBV7-6 CASKGQGNEKLFF
TRBJ2-1 TRBV5-1 CASSLQDSYNEQFF
TRBJ2-7 TRBV6-2/TRBV6-3 CASSYLPAYEQYF
TRBJ1-2 TRBV20-1 CSAFIQGSSYGYTF
TRBJ1-1 TRBV28 CASSLAGTGFFNTEAFF
TRBJ2-1 TRBV15 CATSTTVPGEQFF
TRBJ2-5 TRBV6-2/TRBV6-3 CASSYDRWLETQYF
TRBJ2-5 TRBV6-2/TRBV6-3 CASSSGLAGAQETQYF
TRBJ2-1 TRBV20-1 CSAPGRAGGYNEQFF
TRBJ2-7 TRBV5-6 CASSLGRWGSYEQYF
TRBJ2-3 TRBV20-1 CSAGGGGLAAPTDTKYF
TRBJ2-7 TRBV24-1 CATSAGAAGQGNYEQYF
TRBJ2-7 TRBV11-2 CASSPSLYEQYF
TRBJ2-1 TRBV12-3/TRBV12-4 CASSKDPRSSYNEQFF
TRBJ2-1 TRBV5-1 CASFIAGSSYNEQFF
TRBJ1-3 TRBV27 CASSLTYSGNTIYF
TRBJ2-3 TRBV4-1 CSSSLGGGAGTDTQYF